The present T cell receptor (beta chain) was sequenced within a study of OX40 agonist ivuxolimab in advanced cancers. At the level of the whole study: The costimulatory receptor OX40 (CD134) was targeted by ivuxolimab, a fully human IgG2 agonistic monoclonal antibody. Intravenous ivuxolimab was administered to patients every 2 weeks at six dose levels: 0.01, 0.1, 0.3, 1.5, 3 and 10 mg/kg. Of the roughly 54 dose-escalation patients, hepatocellular carcinoma was present in 19, melanoma in roughly 15, renal cell carcinoma in 9 and head and neck cancer in 9. A male proportion of nearly 85% and a mean age of approximately 60 years, ranging from roughly 23 to 79, were recorded for the dose-escalation cohort. Patients were allowed to have had prior anti-PD-1, anti-PD-L1 or anti-CTLA-4 therapy, and around two fifths of the dose-escalation patients had been treated with checkpoint inhibitors. Partial responses occurred in three dose-escalation patients: two with cutaneous melanoma and one with hepatocellular carcinoma. Peripheral TCRbeta sequencing was intended to test whether TCR sequence diversity was altered and clonal T-cell expansion was caused by ivuxolimab. The monotherapy dose-escalation portion (N of about 50 patients) of the phase I ivuxolimab trial is reported in the paper. What the study reported, not specific to this receptor: Low levels of normalized T-cell clonal expansion were also shown by some nonresponding patients. The antigen specificity of the clonally expanded peripheral T cells was not determined. In partial responders in the 0.1-3.0 mg/kg groups, normalized peripheral clonal expansion was found to be among the lowest, especially among CD8+ T cells. After ivuxolimab, expanded clones were on average more numerous among CD8+ T cells than among CD4+ T cells. At doses of 0.1 to 3.0 mg/kg, clonal expansion of both CD4+ and CD8+ blood T cells was observed from baseline to week 6.

V is clipped by 0 bases and J by 7 bases, and the sequence between their germline boundaries is 13 bases long. The CDR3, from cysteine to phenylalanine, totals 16 residues. Only CDR3 DNA is held: 48 bases, read in frame from base 1. Per the germline V gene, SGHDN is the CDR1 and FVKESK is the CDR2. Turning to this clone: The antigen it binds to is not known. No base quality values were provided; no much bigger clone lies one nucleotide off.

Genomic DNA was extracted from sorted cells for sequencing of the TCRbeta CDR3 region. TCRbeta CDR3 regions were sequenced using the immunoSEQ Assay. Drawn from immuneACCESS, this table holds only the in-frame rearrangements with V and J called that TCRdb kept. Clones are partly lost; checked studies trace under half to an unresolved V gene and leave the rest unexplained. The sample records 70,000 or so clones, roughly 80% of which are singletons. The top ten hold 11% of the sample. The trial excluded patients who had a history of autoimmune disease or were on systemic immunosuppression. Peripheral blood for TCR sequencing was drawn from every dose cohort at baseline, at cycle 4 day 1 and at cycle 7 day 1. The samples were drawn from a first-in-human, open-label, multicenter phase I dose-escalation trial of ivuxolimab. The trial enrolled adults with locally advanced or metastatic head and neck squamous cell, hepatocellular, melanoma or renal cell carcinoma. Before TCR sequencing, CD4+ and CD8+ T cells were separately sorted from peripheral blood.

This sample comprised CD4+ or CD8+ T cells sorted from blood, obtained in a trial of the OX40 agonist ivuxolimab. The clonotype originates from an adult with an advanced solid tumor such as melanoma, head and neck, liver or kidney cancer. This chain is built from TRBV14 and TRBJ1-6; matching of 6 bases hints at TRBD1 as the D gene. The CDR3 protein: CASSQDSWQGNSPLHF. Here is the DNA: TGTGCCAGCAGCCAAGATAGCTGGCAGGGGAATTCACCCCTCCACTTT.